A single sample is the source of the 17 T cell receptor beta chains below, sequenced in a study of blood T cell repertoires in COVID-19 (TCRdb year 2020). Library method: the immunoSEQ multiplex PCR assay. As stored in TCRdb, this immuneACCESS dataset retains in-frame rearrangements with V and J assigned. A fraction of the clones does not appear; measured against another copy, unresolved V genes explain less than half of the discrepancy, and the remainder lacks a known reason. This sample holds about 240,000 clones; about 83% were observed only once. The ten largest make up less than 6.5% of the sample. The sample taken for sequencing was peripheral blood. The receptors derive from a human donor in a cohort sampled during active COVID-19.

The CDR3 DNA sequence: TGTGCCAGCAGCCAAGATGCCAGCGGGGGGGCAGGCACCGGGGAGCTGTTTTTT. This gives the protein CASSQDASGGAGTGELFF. The J gene is TRBJ2-2, the V gene TRBV4-2; the match to TRBD2 covers 10 bases. J was trimmed by 4 bases and V by 0 bases; bases with no gene match: 8. Germline V gene data show CDR1 as LGHNA and CDR2 as YNFKEQ. CDR3 length equals 18 residues.

This chain connects TRBV5-1 to TRBJ2-2, with D possibly TRBD1 on 6 matching bases. The length of the CDR3 is 18 residues. V was clipped by 2 bases and J by 4 bases, with 21 bases between them. The germline gives CDR1 SGHRS, CDR2 YFSETQ. CDR3 sequence (DNA): TGCGCCAGCAGCTTTTTACCCCTTTCAGGGGCAGGCACCGGGGAGCTGTTTTTT. This gives the protein CASSFLPLSGAGTGELFF.

This rearrangement joins TRBV4-1 to TRBJ2-3; the D gene is possibly TRBD2 (7 bases). Germline assignment: CDR1 MGHRA and CDR2 YSYEKL. The length of the CDR3 is 16 residues. Trimming stripped 0 bases from V and 3 bases from J, with 13 bases between. In nucleotides, the CDR3 is TGCGCCAGCAGCCAAGAGGGGGGGGCACTAACAGATACGCAGTATTTT. Its translation: CASSQEGGALTDTQYF.

V and J are TRBV19 and TRBJ1-1; 10 bases map to TRBD1. This CDR3 region has 18 residues. The J segment lost 1 base and the V segment lost 4 bases, leaving 12 bases of the junction unmatched. The V gene's germline CDR1 is LNHDA and CDR2 SQIVND (reference sequence). The CDR3 bases are TGTGCCAGTAGTACCCTAGACAGGGGGCTCGGAGGGAACACTGAAGCTTTCTTT. Translating gives CASSTLDRGLGGNTEAFF. Full variable domain (missing parts from reference TRBV19 and TRBJ1-1): DGGITQSPKYLFRKEGQNVTLSCEQNLNHDAMYWYRQDPGQGLRLIYYSQIVNDFQKGDIAEGYSVSREKKESFPLTVTSAQKNPTAFYLCASSTLDRGLGGNTEAFFGQGTRLTVV.

This clone has a handful of counts. The CDR3 reads CSVVQGPSGNTIYF. For the CDR3, the DNA is TGCAGCGTTGTTCAGGGGCCGTCGGGAAACACCATATATTTT. J is TRBJ1-3 and V is TRBV29-1, with D maybe TRBD1 (6 bases). Germline V gene lookup returns CDR1 SQVTM and CDR2 ANQGSEA. V shed 4 bases and J shed 4 bases, with 14 bases lying between them. CDR3 length: 14 residues.

The chain has TRBV5-1 and TRBJ2-5, with TRBD1 as a possible D gene (5 bases). Between the trimmed V and J ends, which lost 0 bases and 9 bases, there was a span of 12 bases. The CDR3 runs 13 residues. Germline V gene data show CDR1 as SGHRS and CDR2 as YFSETQ. In DNA, the CDR3 is TGCGCCAGCAGCTTGGGACAGCCCCAGGCCCAGTACTTC. It codes for CASSLGQPQAQYF. Complete variable domain (other parts from reference TRBV5-1 and TRBJ2-5): KAGVTQTPRYLIKTRGQQVTLSCSPISGHRSVSWYQQTPGQGLQFLFEYFSETQRNKGNFPGRFSGRQFSNSRSEMNVSTLELGDSALYLCASSLGQPQAQYFGPGTRLLVL.

The V gene is TRBV29-1, the J gene TRBJ2-5; the D gene is possibly TRBD2 (7 bases). This CDR3 comprises 12 residues. V lost 4 bases and J 5 bases, leaving 11 bases between the germline ends. Looked up from germline, CDR1 is SQVTM and CDR2 is ANQGSEA. CDR3 coding DNA: TGCAGCGTTGGAGGGAGGGGGGAGACCCAGTACTTC. Translation gives CSVGGRGETQYF.

The CDR3 coding sequence is TGTGCCAGCGACAGGAACACTGAAGCTTTCTTT. Its translation: CASDRNTEAFF. V usage is TRBV2 and J usage is TRBJ1-1; D might be TRBD1 (5 bases). Germline V gene lookup returns CDR1 SNHLY and CDR2 FYNNEI. V shed 8 bases and J shed 1 base, with 5 bases lying between them. This CDR3 region has 11 residues.

The chain carries TRBV2 and TRBJ2-7, with 12 bases identical to TRBD2. The CDR3 is 18 amino acids. Trimming removed 10 bases from V and 0 bases from J; junction bases left unmatched: 16. The V gene's germline CDR1 is SNHLY and CDR2 FYNNEI. The CDR3 loop reads CATTKTLGTSGYSYEQYF. The DNA for the CDR3 is TGTGCCACCACCAAGACATTGGGGACTAGCGGGTACTCCTACGAGCAGTACTTC.

This CDR3 reads CASSFRLATSTDTQYF. In DNA form, the CDR3 reads TGTGCCAGCAGCTTTAGACTAGCGACTAGCACAGATACGCAGTATTTT. The chain has TRBV5-4 and TRBJ2-3; 8 positions agree with TRBD2. V trimming: 2 bases; J trimming: 0 bases; junction bases outside the gene matches: 5. CDR3 length equals 16 residues. Germline CDR1 is SGHNT and CDR2 is YYREEE (reference sequence).

This rearrangement joins TRBV7-2 to TRBJ1-5, with 8 bases that match TRBD1. The CDR3 loop spans 13 amino acids. The germline gives CDR1 SGHTA, CDR2 FQGNSA. J gave up 5 bases and V 8 bases, and 5 bases lay outside the gene matches. In nucleotides, the CDR3 is TGTGCCAGCTCGGACAGGGATTATCAGCCCCAGCATTTT. It translates to CASSDRDYQPQHF.

V and J are TRBV3-1 (or the pseudogene TRBV3-2) and TRBJ2-1, with TRBD2 matching over 7 bases. The length of the CDR3 is 15 residues. The germline V gene has CDR1 LGHDT and CDR2 YNNKEL (reference sequence). Unmatched junction bases numbered 3, after V lost 4 bases and J lost 0 bases. Here the CDR3 DNA reads TGTGCCAGCAGCCCGCGGGGGATCTCCTACAATGAGCAGTTCTTC. Residues: CASSPRGISYNEQFF.

This chain uses TRBV5-4 with TRBJ2-5; 8 positions match TRBD2. Germline V CDR1 and CDR2: SGHNT, YYREEE (reference sequence). After removal of 4 bases from V and 5 bases from J, the junction contained 4 bases not matched to a gene. The length of the CDR3 is 13 residues. The CDR3 nucleotides read TGTGCCAGCAGCCCGGGACTAGATGAGACCCAGTACTTC. The encoded protein is CASSPGLDETQYF.

The chain has TRBV7-8 and TRBJ1-2; 7 bases match TRBD1. The CDR3 contains 13 residues. Germline assignment: CDR1 SGHVS and CDR2 FQNEAQ. J gave up 6 bases and V 5 bases, and 6 bases lay outside the gene matches. For the CDR3, the DNA is TGTGCCAGCAGCCCCCCGACAGGGAATGGCTACACCTTC. Amino acid sequence: CASSPPTGNGYTF.

This clone was detected many times. In nucleotides, the CDR3 is TGTGCCAGCAGTGAAACGGGCGGGACCCATCAGCCCCAGCATTTT. Its translation: CASSETGGTHQPQHF. This chain joins TRBV2 and TRBJ1-5; D perhaps matches TRBD1 (5 bases). In germline, CDR1 is SNHLY, CDR2 FYNNEI. V was shortened by 2 bases and J by 5 bases, with 13 bases between the two germline ends. The CDR3 covers 15 residues. Filled out from reference TRBV2 and TRBJ1-5, the complete variable domain reads EPEVTQTPSHQVTQMGQEVILRCVPISNHLYFYWYRQILGQKVEFLVSFYNNEISEKSEIFDDQFSVERPDGSNFTLKIRSTKLEDSAMYFCASSETGGTHQPQHFGDGTRLSIL.

Comment on this clone: With only one base between it and a far larger clone, this is likely a read error. The chain links TRBV5-5 to TRBJ1-1, with 9 bases fitting TRBD1. Per the germline V gene, CDR1 is SGHKS and CDR2 is YYEKEE (reference sequence). This CDR3 has 15 residues. V lost 2 bases, J lost 1 base, and 3 bases stayed unmatched. The chain's CDR3 is CASSFRGQGNTEAFF. Here the CDR3 DNA reads TGTGCCAGCAGCTTTAGGGGACAGGGGAACACTGAAGCTTTCTTT.

This chain links TRBV2 with TRBJ2-3; 14 nucleotides align to TRBD2. The CDR3 is made up of 15 amino acids. Trimming removed 5 bases from V and 9 bases from J; junction bases left unmatched: 7. From germline, CDR1 is SNHLY and CDR2 FYNNEI. The CDR3 DNA is TGTGCCAGCAGTTCGACTAGCGGGAGGGGTGGAACGCAGTATTTT. It codes for CASSSTSGRGGTQYF.